The T cell receptor (beta chain) described here comes from a study of OX40 agonist ivuxolimab in advanced cancers. Overall study: The treatment was a fully human IgG2 OX40 agonist, ivuxolimab. A mean age of 60 years, range roughly 20 to 90, was recorded, and around 85% were male.

Broader study findings: The specificity for antigen of the expanded peripheral T cells was not determined. Averaging showed that CD8+ T cells had more expanded clones than CD4+ did.

The method was immunoSEQ multiplex PCR; TCRdb's version includes in-frame clones alone and lacks a portion of them. The sample contains about 49,000 clones, 60% to 80% of which appear only once. Turning to this clone: Its antigen is still unknown.

The CDR3 totals 18 residues. Trimming stripped 5 bases from V and 1 base from J, with 21 bases between. CDR1 SGHTA and CDR2 FQGNSA come from the germline V gene. The chain is built from TRBV7-2 and TRBJ1-3; D is unresolved. This TCR was recovered from an adult with an advanced solid tumor such as melanoma, head and neck, liver or kidney cancer. The specimen comprised CD4+ or CD8+ T cells sorted from blood, sampled in a trial of the OX40 agonist ivuxolimab. The CDR3 protein is CASSPNGIRSSSGNTIYF. Here the CDR3 DNA reads TGTGCCAGCAGCCCAAATGGGATCCGTAGTTCTTCTGGAAACACCATATATTTT.